The 23 T cell receptor beta chains below all came from one sample that was sequenced in a study of cytomegalovirus exposure and HLA in healthy donors. Both 60 Vbeta primers and 13 Jbeta primers went into the PCR. TCRdb keeps only in-frame clones here, not all; method: immunoSEQ multiplex PCR. The data show around 97,000 clones, with around two thirds seen just once and under 3.5% held by the top ten. The sample comprised PBMCs. These TCRs come from a woman in her forties or fifties in good health and CMV-seronegative.

This chain connects TRBV6-5 to TRBJ2-3; tentative D call: TRBD1 (5 bases). V lost 2 bases, J lost 4 bases, and 10 bases lay in between. CDR3 length equals 14 residues. CDR1 and CDR2 (germline): MNHEY, SVGAGI. The CDR3 sequence: CASSYRGRSDTQYF. In DNA form, the CDR3 reads TGTGCCAGCAGTTACAGGGGAAGGTCAGATACGCAGTATTTT.

This chain connects TRBV29-1 to TRBJ1-2, with D tentatively TRBD1 (6 bases). Germline values: CDR1 SQVTM, CDR2 ANQGSEA. This CDR3 region has 13 residues. Trimming pared 6 bases from V and 5 bases from J, leaving 16 bases between. For the CDR3, the DNA is TGCAGCGTCGCCCAGGGGAGAGAGTATGGCTACACCTTC. Amino acids: CSVAQGREYGYTF.

The CDR3 loop reads CASSFRGTGLNEQFF. The DNA of the CDR3 is TGCGCCAGCAGCTTCCGCGGGACAGGGTTGAATGAGCAGTTCTTC. The chain links TRBV5-1 to TRBJ2-1, with TRBD1 matching 9 bases. In germline, CDR1 is SGHRS, CDR2 YFSETQ. With V trimmed by 2 bases and J by 7 bases, 7 bases remained unmatched. The CDR3 has 15 residues.

This clone turned up a few times. The chain has TRBV7-3 and TRBJ2-5; 7 bases match TRBD1. The germline V gene has CDR1 SGHTA and CDR2 FQGTGA. V was clipped by 2 bases and J by 2 bases; unmatched bases: 8. CDR3 length: 16 amino acids. This CDR3 is CASSLGWTGRQETQYF. Here the CDR3 DNA reads TGTGCCAGCAGCTTAGGGTGGACAGGAAGGCAAGAGACCCAGTACTTC.

The rearrangement joins TRBV4-1 to TRBJ2-1; TRBD2 matches 9 bases. CDR3 length: 14 residues. Losses at the gene ends were 4 bases for V and 8 bases for J; bases not matched to a gene: 6. In germline, CDR1 is MGHRA, CDR2 YSYEKL. The CDR3 sequence is CASSREGLAYEQFF. CDR3 sequence (DNA): TGCGCCAGCAGCCGGGAGGGACTAGCCTATGAGCAGTTCTTC.

J is TRBJ2-1 and V is TRBV2; D remains unclear. Trimming pared 1 base from V and 6 bases from J, leaving 7 bases between. Per germline, CDR1 SNHLY and CDR2 FYNNEI. The CDR3 is made up of 13 amino acids. The CDR3 nucleotides read TGTGCCAGCAGTGAAGGAGTCGGCAATGAGCAGTTCTTC. Its translation: CASSEGVGNEQFF.

V usage is TRBV27 and J usage is TRBJ2-1; D ambiguous. The V gene lost 4 bases and the J gene lost 6 bases, with 10 bases spanning the gap. The germline CDR1 and CDR2 sequences are MNHEY and SMNVEV (reference sequence). This CDR3 has 13 amino acids. This chain's CDR3 is CASSSYPGNEQFF. DNA of the CDR3: TGTGCCAGCAGTTCCTACCCGGGCAATGAGCAGTTCTTC.

The chain has TRBV28 and TRBJ1-5; D perhaps matches TRBD1 (6 bases). Trimming removed 2 bases from V and 5 bases from J, with 19 bases in between. The length of the CDR3 is 17 residues. Germline values: CDR1 MDHEN, CDR2 SYDVKM. CDR3 bases: TGTGCCAGCAGTTTAAGCCCCTCAGGGGTTGCAGATCAGCCCCAGCATTTT. Translated: CASSLSPSGVADQPQHF.

The CDR3 here is CASSPRGDTEAFF. The CDR3 coding sequence is TGTGCCAGCAGCCCCCGCGGGGACACTGAAGCTTTCTTT. The J gene is TRBJ1-1, the V gene TRBV7-2; no clear D. The CDR3 is 13 amino acids. The V and J ends lost 5 bases and 3 bases respectively, with 10 bases between them. Looked up from germline, CDR1 is SGHTA and CDR2 is FQGNSA.

The chain carries TRBV7-6 and TRBJ2-1; 8 bases agree with TRBD2. Germline CDR1 SGHVS, CDR2 FNYEAQ. V was clipped by 4 bases and J by 0 bases; unmatched bases: 8. CDR3 length equals 17 residues. The CDR3 coding sequence is TGTGCCAGCAGCTCTCTATCGAGCGGGGGCTCCTACAATGAGCAGTTCTTC. Encoded protein: CASSSLSSGGSYNEQFF.

CDR3 residues: CASSLERWGQGVSETQYF. DNA of the CDR3: TGTGCCAGCAGCTTAGAGCGGTGGGGACAGGGCGTTTCAGAGACCCAGTACTTC. The V and J genes are TRBV7-2 and TRBJ2-5, with 9 bases fitting TRBD1. V was pared by 1 base and J by 4 bases, with 13 bases of the junction left unmatched. Germline CDR1 SGHTA, CDR2 FQGNSA. The CDR3 runs 18 residues.

The J gene is TRBJ2-7, the V gene TRBV11-2; 7 positions match TRBD1. The ends lost 5 bases at V and 0 bases at J; junction bases unmatched: 7. Per the germline V gene, CDR1 is SGHAT and CDR2 is FQNNGV. The CDR3 totals 15 residues. In DNA form, the CDR3 reads TGTGCCAGCAGCACCGCCGGGACAGCCTCCTACGAGCAGTACTTC. Protein product: CASSTAGTASYEQYF.

This clone was counted a few times. The CDR3 DNA sequence: TGCAGCGTTGCGGGACATTCGGGCACCGGGGAGCTGTTTTTT. This gives the protein CSVAGHSGTGELFF. J is TRBJ2-2 and V is TRBV29-1; D might be TRBD1 (6 bases). Looked up from germline, CDR1 is SQVTM and CDR2 is ANQGSEA. Trimming stripped 4 bases from V and 4 bases from J, with 13 bases between. The CDR3 runs 14 residues.

This chain joins TRBV2 and TRBJ2-3; a weak D match, TRBD2 (6 bases). V was shortened by 6 bases and J by 8 bases, with 21 bases between the two germline ends. Germline loops: CDR1 SNHLY, CDR2 FYNNEI. This CDR3 has 15 amino acids. CDR3 DNA: TGTGCCAGCAGCCTAAACCTTCTAGCGCTACCTACGCAGTATTTT. The encoded protein is CASSLNLLALPTQYF. Full variable domain (outside the CDR3, taken from reference TRBV2 and TRBJ2-3): EPEVTQTPSHQVTQMGQEVILRCVPISNHLYFYWYRQILGQKVEFLVSFYNNEISEKSEIFDDQFSVERPDGSNFTLKIRSTKLEDSAMYFCASSLNLLALPTQYFGPGTRLTVL.

The chain carries TRBV28 and TRBJ2-1; TRBD2 agrees at 11 bases. The germline V gene has CDR1 MDHEN and CDR2 SYDVKM. V gave up 8 bases and J gave up 8 bases; unmatched junction bases: 17. CDR3 length: 17 residues. The CDR3 DNA reads TGTGCCAGCGGTACGATCCTGGGACTAGCGGATATCGATGAGCAGTTCTTC. It is translated as CASGTILGLADIDEQFF.

The CDR3 DNA sequence: TGCGCCAGCATGACGGGAGGGCCAGATACGCAGTATTTT. Translated: CASMTGGPDTQYF. V gene TRBV10-2 combines with J gene TRBJ2-3; 8 bases are a match to TRBD2. The V and J ends lost 7 bases and 4 bases, in that order; junction bases with no gene match: 4. The length of the CDR3 is 13 residues. Germline CDR1 is WSHSY and CDR2 is SAAADI.

This clone was observed a handful of times. In DNA form, the CDR3 reads TGTGCCAGCAGCTGGGGGACAGCTAACTATGGCTACACCTTC. Amino acids: CASSWGTANYGYTF. This rearrangement joins TRBV13 to TRBJ1-2, with TRBD1 matching 7 bases. Germline V gene data show CDR1 as PRHDT and CDR2 as FYEKMQ (reference sequence). The CDR3 loop spans 14 amino acids. The ends lost 4 bases at V and 0 bases at J; junction bases unmatched: 2.

This chain joins TRBV5-1 and TRBJ2-7; weak D call: TRBD2 (7 bases). The length of the CDR3 is 15 residues. V was cut by 4 bases and J by 1 base, with 15 bases left in between. Germline CDR1 and CDR2: SGHRS and YFSETQ. In DNA form, the CDR3 reads TGCGCCAGCAGCGGGTCGGGGGGCCCATCCTACGAGCAGTACTTC. Residues: CASSGSGGPSYEQYF.

The chain joins TRBV10-3 to TRBJ1-2; 10 positions match TRBD1. The trim removed 0 bases at V and 8 bases at J, leaving 6 bases unmatched. CDR1 is ENHRY, CDR2 SYGVKD, per germline. The CDR3 totals 15 residues. CDR3 amino acids: CAISESGQGIEGYTF. DNA of the CDR3: TGTGCCATCAGTGAGTCGGGACAGGGGATCGAAGGCTACACCTTC.

The rearrangement links TRBV18 to TRBJ1-2, with D possibly matching TRBD1 (6 bases). V shed 2 bases and J shed 5 bases, with 18 bases lying between them. Germline-derived CDR1 and CDR2 are KGHSH and LQKENI. CDR3 size: 16 residues. CDR3 protein: CASSPISGADRYGYTF. In DNA form, the CDR3 reads TGTGCCAGCTCACCAATATCAGGGGCCGATCGATATGGCTACACCTTC.

The rearrangement links TRBV7-8 to TRBJ2-1, with 7 bases that match TRBD2. With 1 base clipped from V and 1 base from J, the junction kept 4 bases outside the gene matches. CDR3 size: 16 residues. The germline V gene encodes CDR1 SGHVS and CDR2 FQNEAQ. CDR3 DNA: TGTGCCAGCAGCTTAGTACCGGGAGGATCCTACAATGAGCAGTTCTTC. This gives the protein CASSLVPGGSYNEQFF. Variable domain in full (rest from reference TRBV7-8 and TRBJ2-1): GAGVSQSPRYKVAKRGQDVALRCDPISGHVSLFWYQQALGQGPEFLTYFQNEAQLDKSGLPSDRFFAERPEGSVSTLKIQRTQQEDSAVYLCASSLVPGGSYNEQFFGPGTRLTVL.

The chain combines TRBV2 with TRBJ1-4; 7 nucleotides line up with TRBD1. The V and J ends lost 8 bases and 7 bases, in that order; junction bases with no gene match: 10. Germline V gene lookup returns CDR1 SNHLY and CDR2 FYNNEI. The CDR3 runs 14 residues. The CDR3 region is CASRGDSRAEKLFF. CDR3 nucleotide sequence: TGTGCCAGCCGAGGGGACAGCCGGGCTGAAAAACTGTTTTTT.

In this sample, this clone turned up a few times. CDR3: CASSFSGAANEKLFF. The DNA for the CDR3 is TGTGCCAGCAGCTTTAGCGGGGCCGCGAATGAAAAACTGTTTTTT. V is TRBV11-2 and J is TRBJ1-4, with D maybe TRBD1 (5 bases). The CDR3 loop spans 15 amino acids. Germline values: CDR1 SGHAT, CDR2 FQNNGV. V was trimmed by 3 bases and J by 5 bases, leaving 13 bases between them.